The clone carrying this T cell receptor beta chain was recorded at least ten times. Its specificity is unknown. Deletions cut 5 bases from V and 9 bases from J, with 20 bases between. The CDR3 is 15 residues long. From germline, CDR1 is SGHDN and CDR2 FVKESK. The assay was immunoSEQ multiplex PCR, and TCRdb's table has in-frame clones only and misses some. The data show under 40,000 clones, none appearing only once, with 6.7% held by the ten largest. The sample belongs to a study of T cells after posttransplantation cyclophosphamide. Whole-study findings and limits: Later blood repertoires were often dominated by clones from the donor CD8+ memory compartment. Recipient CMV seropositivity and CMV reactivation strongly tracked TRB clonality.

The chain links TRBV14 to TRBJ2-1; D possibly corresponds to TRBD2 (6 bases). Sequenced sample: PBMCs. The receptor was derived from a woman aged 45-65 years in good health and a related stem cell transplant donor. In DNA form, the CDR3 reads TGTGCCAGCAGCTTACGCGTCGGGGGTTGGGGTGAGCAGTTCTTC. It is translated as CASSLRVGGWGEQFF.